The TCR beta chain described here comes from a study of T-cell reconstitution after alpha-beta-depleted transplantation in children. Study conclusions and caveats: Day-60 TCRbeta diversity that was high in some patients was derived from surviving recipient T cells and thymic progenitors. Reportedly, roughly two months post-transplant, alpha-beta T cells arose from several hundred expanded graft clones.

As to this clonotype: Its antigen is unknown.

The germline V gene has CDR1 SGHAT and CDR2 FQNNGV. The V end lost 6 bases, the J end lost 7 bases, and 7 bases lay between the germline ends. The CDR3 sequence is 12 residues long. Preparation of the TCRbeta library was carried out with unique molecular identifiers. MiXCR was run by TCRdb on the PCR reads, yielding one entry per CDR3 protein. The sample has under 250,000 distinct CDR3 sequences, 20% to 30% seen once; the top ten hold about 5%. The clonotype was recovered from a female patient aged 2-10 years who had a stem cell transplant for congenital amegakaryocytic thrombocytopenia, so the T cells may come from the graft donor. This rearrangement joins TRBV11-2 to TRBJ1-6; D call uncertain. The sequenced sample was PBMCs, mostly from graft donor cells, obtained 360 days after TCRalphabeta/CD19-depleted stem cell transplant. CDR3 DNA sequence: TGTGCCAGCAGACTGGGAAATTCACCCCTCCACTTT. It codes for CASRLGNSPLHF. The full variable domain, completed using reference TRBV11-2 and TRBJ1-6, is EAGVAQSPRYKIIEKRQSVAFWCNPISGHATLYWYQQILGQGPKLLIQFQNNGVVDDSQLPKDRFSAERLKGVDSTLKIQPAKLEDSAVYLCASRLGNSPLHFGNGTRLTVT.